This is a list of T cell receptor beta chains from one sample in a study of blood T cell repertoires in COVID-19. The assay was immunoSEQ multiplex PCR, and TCRdb's table has in-frame clones only and misses some. The sample has about 80,000 clones, 85% seen once. What was sequenced was peripheral blood. The receptor set was obtained from an older man with active or convalescent COVID-19. Both conserved end residues are part of each CDR3. Fields, in order: V gene, D gene, CDR3 length, J gene, clone size, CDR3 protein, CDR3 DNA. A D gene is named only where the DNA matches it firmly. Size values are once, few and many counts, or a class for expanded clones, and some rows have none.

>TRBV4-2|NA|15|TRBJ2-4|NA
CASSLRVTGSNIQYF
TGTGCCAGCAGCTTGCGGGTCACAGGGTCGAACATTCAGTACTTC
>TRBV11-2|NA|14|TRBJ1-2|NA
CASSQIGQYYGYTF
TGTGCCAGCAGCCAAATCGGACAGTACTATGGCTACACCTTC
>TRBV15|TRBD1|16|TRBJ2-6|NA
CATSRDRVPGANVLTF
TGTGCCACCAGCAGGGACAGGGTACCTGGGGCCAACGTCCTGACTTTC
>TRBV3-1/TRBV3-2|TRBD1|16|TRBJ1-2|few
CASSQGLRQGRNGYTF
TGTGCCAGCAGCCAAGGATTACGACAGGGAAGGAATGGCTACACCTTC
>TRBV11-3|TRBD2|15|TRBJ2-2|NA
CASSRGDGRAGELFF
TGTGCCAGCTCACGTGGGGACGGGAGGGCCGGGGAGCTGTTTTTT
>TRBV9|NA|14|TRBJ1-2|NA
CASSVAGGAGGYTF
TGTGCCAGCAGCGTAGCCGGGGGGGCGGGTGGCTACACCTTC
>TRBV19|NA|11|TRBJ2-2|NA
CASSTPVELFF
TGTGCCAGTAGTACCCCTGTGGAGCTGTTTTTT
>TRBV5-4|TRBD1|15|TRBJ2-3|NA
CASSADRGYTDTQYF
TGTGCCAGCAGCGCCGACAGGGGGTACACAGATACGCAGTATTTT
>TRBV20-1|TRBD2|16|TRBJ2-3|NA
CSASKREGVYTDTQYF
TGCAGTGCTAGTAAGAGGGAGGGAGTTTACACAGATACGCAGTATTTT
>TRBV18|TRBD1|14|TRBJ1-1|NA
CASSTATGRTEAFF
TGTGCCAGCTCAACGGCGACAGGGCGTACTGAAGCTTTCTTT
>TRBV10-1|TRBD1|13|TRBJ1-5|NA
CASSPGTGEPQHF
TGCGCCAGCAGCCCGGGCACAGGGGAGCCCCAGCATTTT
>TRBV4-1|NA|17|TRBJ2-2|NA
CASSHVTGSEMTGELFF
TGCGCCAGCAGCCACGTAACAGGCTCCGAAATGACCGGGGAGCTGTTTTTT
>TRBV29-1|TRBD1|13|TRBJ1-2|NA
CSVDHRGYYGYTF
TGCAGCGTAGACCACAGGGGGTATTATGGCTACACCTTC
>TRBV11-2|NA|13|TRBJ2-3|NA
CASSTGPTDTQYF
TGTGCCAGCAGCACAGGTCCCACAGATACGCAGTATTTT